Listed below are T cell receptor beta chains from one sample, sequenced in a study of CDR3 diversity in severe acne. TCRdb reprocessed the PCR reads via MiXCR and lists one record per CDR3 protein. The table has over 90,000 distinct CDR3 sequences, around 53% seen once; the top ten hold over 10%. The sample was blood. These receptor sequences come from a male donor with acne. Each CDR3 is given with its conserved first and last residue. The D gene is left open where the match is weak. Clone size is given for some rows only: seen once, a few or many times, or a class if the clone is expanded.

d_call	v_call	clone_size	j_call	cdr3_aa	cdr3_nt
-	TRBV30	-	TRBJ1-1	CAWSSQVFAFF	TGTGCCTGGAGCTCACAAGTATTCGCTTTCTTT
-	TRBV20-1	-	TRBJ2-1	CSARSGQGPSYNEQFF	TGCAGTGCTCGCTCCGGACAAGGCCCATCTTACAATGAGCAGTTCTTC
-	TRBV5-6	many	TRBJ2-7	CASSPLGGGYREQYF	TGTGCCAGCAGCCCCCTAGGAGGGGGCTATCGGGAGCAGTACTTC
TRBD1	TRBV11-1	once	TRBJ1-5	CASSSGTVGWPQHF	TGTGCCAGCAGCTCGGGGACAGTAGGTTGGCCCCAGCATTTT
TRBD2	TRBV25-1	-	TRBJ2-7	CASETGTSGPYEQYF	TGTGCCAGCGAGACCGGGACTAGCGGCCCCTACGAGCAGTACTTC
TRBD1	TRBV20-1	-	TRBJ1-5	CSAENAGTGAFHQSQHF	TGCAGTGCCGAAAACGCTGGGACAGGGGCCTTTCATCAGTCCCAGCATTTT
TRBD2	TRBV20-1	-	TRBJ2-1	CSARTAGRSNNEQFF	TGCAGTGCTAGGACCGCCGGGAGGTCCAACAATGAGCAGTTCTTC
-	TRBV7-2	-	TRBJ2-2	CASSLGGPGKGELFF	TGTGCCAGCAGCTTAGGGGGCCCCGGGAAGGGGGAGCTGTTTTTT
-	TRBV4-1	-	TRBJ1-5	CASSQEAAGQARNQPQHF	TGTGCCAGCAGCCAGGAGGCGGCAGGCCAGGCTAGGAATCAGCCCCAGCATTTT
-	TRBV18	many	TRBJ2-1	CASSQTALTLGDEQFF	TGTGCCAGCTCACAGACAGCGCTAACGCTCGGGGATGAGCAGTTCTTC
-	TRBV5-1	many	TRBJ1-6	CASSPRVGSDSPLHF	TGCGCCAGCAGCCCCCGGGTGGGGAGCGATTCACCCCTCCACTTT
TRBD2	TRBV3-1	few	TRBJ2-1	CASSPGLAGVVDEQFF	TGTGCCAGCAGCCCGGGACTAGCGGGAGTAGTTGATGAGCAGTTCTTC
TRBD1	TRBV24-1	-	TRBJ2-7	CASSQFGQGINEQYF	TGTGCCAGCAGTCAATTTGGACAGGGGATCAACGAGCAGTACTTC
TRBD1	TRBV10-3	-	TRBJ1-5	CASSQGQVPDGNQPQHF	TGTGCCAGCAGTCAGGGACAGGTCCCGGACGGCAATCAGCCCCAGCATTTT
-	TRBV5-1	many	TRBJ1-1	CASSGGAGRDTEAFF	TGCGCCAGCAGCGGCGGGGCCGGGCGGGACACTGAAGCTTTCTTT
-	TRBV20-1	-	TRBJ2-7	CSARPLGGRGVYEQYF	TGCAGTGCTAGACCCTTAGGGGGGAGGGGCGTATACGAGCAGTACTTC
-	TRBV15	once	TRBJ1-1	CATSRERGLGTEAFF	TGTGCCACCAGCAGAGAGCGGGGCTTGGGCACTGAAGCTTTCTTT
TRBD1	TRBV13	few	TRBJ1-5	CASSQGDSNQPQHF	TGTGCCAGCAGCCAGGGGGATAGCAATCAGCCCCAGCATTTT